The 18 T cell receptor beta chains given below trace back to one sample, sequenced in a study of blood T cell repertoires in COVID-19. TCRdb's copy holds only in-frame clones and misses some; the assay was immunoSEQ multiplex PCR. The repertoire holds about 170,000 clones, with roughly 85% as singletons. The sequenced material came from PBMCs or T cells enriched from blood (not recorded which). These receptors originate from a woman in her seventies in a cohort exposed to, infected with or recovered from COVID-19 (not recorded which).

The V and J genes are TRBV28 and TRBJ1-2; D remains ambiguous. Germline-derived CDR1 and CDR2 are MDHEN and SYDVKM. The CDR3 spans 12 residues. The V end was cut by 6 bases, the J end by 7 bases, with 12 bases between. The CDR3 loop is CASSLYSRGYTF. CDR3 nucleotide sequence: TGTGCCAGCAGCCTTTACTCCCGTGGCTACACCTTC.

The CDR3 sequence: CASSFTGDTEAFF. CDR3 bases: TGTGCCAGCAGCTTTACAGGGGACACTGAAGCTTTCTTT. The gene calls are TRBV11-2 and TRBJ1-1; the match to TRBD1 covers 7 bases. The CDR3 covers 13 residues. Germline V gives CDR1 SGHAT, CDR2 FQNNGV. Unmatched junction bases numbered 1, after V lost 3 bases and J lost 3 bases.

This sequence joins TRBV5-8 and TRBJ2-1; 7 bases line up with TRBD2. Germline loops: CDR1 SGHTS, CDR2 YDEGEE. V dropped 3 bases and J dropped 9; count of bases not matched to a gene: 18. The CDR3 runs to 17 residues. As DNA, the CDR3 is TGTGCCAGCAGCTACGGGCCGGGACGGCCCTGGGAGGGTGAGCAGTTCTTC. Translation gives CASSYGPGRPWEGEQFF.

This rearrangement joins TRBV6-5 to TRBJ1-5; D perhaps matches TRBD1 (6 bases). Germline V CDR1 and CDR2: MNHEY, SVGAGI. With 4 bases removed from V and 8 bases from J, the gap between germline ends came to 15 bases. CDR3 size: 14 residues. The CDR3 region is CASSLNDRLEPQHF. CDR3 nucleotide sequence: TGTGCCAGCAGTTTAAACGACAGGCTGGAGCCCCAGCATTTT.

This clone was detected once. The chain carries TRBV7-2 and TRBJ1-1; the match to TRBD1 covers 11 bases. V lost 5 bases and J lost 3; bases outside the gene matches: 2. The CDR3 runs 14 residues. The germline CDR1 and CDR2 sequences are SGHTA and FQGNSA. The CDR3 reads CASSPGQGDTEAFF. The CDR3 DNA reads as TGTGCCAGCAGCCCGGGACAGGGGGACACTGAAGCTTTCTTT.

The gene calls are TRBV7-9 and TRBJ1-1, with unresolved D. CDR3 size: 12 residues. Trimming stripped 5 bases from V and 11 bases from J, with 15 bases between. The V gene's germline CDR1 is SEHNR and CDR2 FQNEAQ (reference sequence). The CDR3 DNA follows: TGTGCCAGCAGCCTCCCGGGAGCAATGGCTTTCTTT. Its translation: CASSLPGAMAFF.

The chain couples TRBV6-2 or TRBV6-3 to TRBJ2-2; a weak D match, TRBD1 (6 bases). The length of the CDR3 is 13 residues. Germline values: CDR1 MNHEY, CDR2 SVGEGT. Trimming took off 5 bases at V and 4 bases at J, with 8 bases between the two ends. The CDR3 DNA sequence: TGTGCCAGCAGTGTACAGGGCACCGGGGAGCTGTTTTTT. Translation gives CASSVQGTGELFF.

This sequence joins TRBV3-1 (or the pseudogene TRBV3-2) and TRBJ2-5, with D possibly matching TRBD1 (5 bases). The germline gives CDR1 LGHDT, CDR2 YNNKEL (reference sequence). With 4 bases removed from V and 5 bases from J, the gap between germline ends came to 11 bases. This CDR3 spans 13 amino acids. The DNA for the CDR3 is TGTGCCAGCAGCCGAACAGGCGGCGAGACCCAGTACTTC. As protein: CASSRTGGETQYF.

The rearrangement uses TRBV28 and TRBJ1-4; 10 bases fit TRBD1. The CDR3 spans 15 residues. Germline assignment: CDR1 MDHEN and CDR2 SYDVKM. Trimming cost V 4 bases and J 7 bases; bases outside gene matches: 6. The CDR3 loop reads CASSSTTGGGEKLFF. The CDR3, as DNA: TGTGCCAGCAGTTCTACGACAGGGGGCGGTGAAAAACTGTTTTTT. The full variable domain, in which reference TRBV28 and TRBJ1-4 provide the parts outside the CDR3, is DVKVTQSSRYLVKRTGEKVFLECVQDMDHENMFWYRQDPGLGLRLIYFSYDVKMKEKGDIPEGYSVSREKKERFSLILESASTNQTSMYLCASSSTTGGGEKLFFGSGTQLSVL.

The chain employs TRBV29-1 and TRBJ1-4; TRBD1 matches at 9 bases. J lost 6 bases, V lost 7 bases, and 3 bases had no gene match. Germline values: CDR1 SQVTM, CDR2 ANQGSEA. CDR3 length equals 12 residues. The CDR3 DNA reads as TGCAGCGGACAGGGGGGGGATGAAAAACTGTTTTTT. Its protein is CSGQGGDEKLFF.

This sequence joins TRBV7-3 and TRBJ1-1; weak D call: TRBD1 (5 bases). Looked up from germline, CDR1 is SGHTA and CDR2 is FQGTGA. The V end lost 4 bases, the J end lost 0 bases, and 9 bases lay between the germline ends. This CDR3 comprises 14 residues. CDR3 region: CASSSQGMNTEAFF. The CDR3 nucleotides read TGTGCCAGCAGCTCTCAGGGTATGAACACTGAAGCTTTCTTT.

The chain carries TRBV11-2 and TRBJ1-6, with 8 bases identical to TRBD1. This CDR3 is built from 14 residues. Germline lookup yields CDR1 SGHAT and CDR2 FQNNGV. Germline trimming cut 1 base from V and 7 bases from J; bases unmatched to any gene: 0. CDR3 coding DNA: TGTGCCAGCAGCTTAGGGACAGGGAATTCACCCCTCCACTTT. Protein product: CASSLGTGNSPLHF.

This chain links TRBV19 with TRBJ2-7; a possible D gene is TRBD2 (5 bases). The CDR3 consists of 12 residues. V lost 6 bases to trimming and J lost 6 bases, with 12 bases between them. Germline CDR1 is LNHDA and CDR2 is SQIVND (reference sequence). The CDR3 DNA sequence: TGTGCCAGTAGATCCGAGGGAAGCGAGCAGTACTTC. This gives the protein CASRSEGSEQYF. The whole variable domain, remainder taken from reference TRBV19 and TRBJ2-7, is DGGITQSPKYLFRKEGQNVTLSCEQNLNHDAMYWYRQDPGQGLRLIYYSQIVNDFQKGDIAEGYSVSREKKESFPLTVTSAQKNPTAFYLCASRSEGSEQYFGPGTRLTVT.

This clone was observed a handful of times. V usage is TRBV6-5 and J usage is TRBJ1-2; D remains ambiguous. Per germline, CDR1 MNHEY and CDR2 SVGAGI. The V end lost 7 bases, the J end lost 5 bases, and 20 bases lay between the germline ends. The CDR3 loop spans 15 amino acids. The CDR3 DNA reads TGTGCCAGCAAAATTGGAGTCGGAGAAAGTTATGGCTACACCTTC. Translating gives CASKIGVGESYGYTF.

The V gene is TRBV6-5, the J gene TRBJ2-3, with TRBD1 as a possible D gene (6 bases). Trimming removed 6 bases at V and 8 bases at J, with 18 bases between. CDR1 is MNHEY, CDR2 SVGAGI, per germline. This CDR3 has 14 amino acids. CDR3 sequence (DNA): TGTGCCAGCAGCGTCACAGGGTTGGGCGGTACGCAGTATTTT. Translation: CASSVTGLGGTQYF.

A few counts support this clone. V is TRBV4-1 and J is TRBJ1-2; TRBD1 might be the D (6 bases). V lost 0 bases to trimming and J lost 8 bases, with 19 bases between them. The CDR3 runs to 16 residues. Germline CDR1 is MGHRA and CDR2 is YSYEKL. This chain's CDR3 is CASSQEGWGTGRGYTF. The CDR3 DNA reads as TGCGCCAGCAGCCAAGAAGGTTGGGGAACAGGGAGAGGCTACACCTTC.

This chain joins TRBV6-2 or TRBV6-3 and TRBJ1-6; D uncertain. Germline values: CDR1 MNHEY, CDR2 SVGEGT. V lost 5 bases and J 7 bases, leaving 15 bases between the germline ends. The CDR3 is 15 residues long. The CDR3 reads CASSGSGIWNSPLHF. CDR3 DNA: TGTGCCAGCAGTGGGTCGGGTATTTGGAATTCACCCCTCCACTTT.

The chain carries TRBV5-1 and TRBJ2-1; 11 nucleotides line up with TRBD2. The V gene end was trimmed by 2 bases and the J gene end by 6 bases; junction bases not matched to a gene: 4. This CDR3 is 15 amino acids long. Germline CDR1 is SGHRS and CDR2 is YFSETQ. CDR3 nucleotides: TGCGCCAGCAGCTTACTAGCGGGAGTATCCAATGAGCAGTTCTTC. Encoded protein: CASSLLAGVSNEQFF.